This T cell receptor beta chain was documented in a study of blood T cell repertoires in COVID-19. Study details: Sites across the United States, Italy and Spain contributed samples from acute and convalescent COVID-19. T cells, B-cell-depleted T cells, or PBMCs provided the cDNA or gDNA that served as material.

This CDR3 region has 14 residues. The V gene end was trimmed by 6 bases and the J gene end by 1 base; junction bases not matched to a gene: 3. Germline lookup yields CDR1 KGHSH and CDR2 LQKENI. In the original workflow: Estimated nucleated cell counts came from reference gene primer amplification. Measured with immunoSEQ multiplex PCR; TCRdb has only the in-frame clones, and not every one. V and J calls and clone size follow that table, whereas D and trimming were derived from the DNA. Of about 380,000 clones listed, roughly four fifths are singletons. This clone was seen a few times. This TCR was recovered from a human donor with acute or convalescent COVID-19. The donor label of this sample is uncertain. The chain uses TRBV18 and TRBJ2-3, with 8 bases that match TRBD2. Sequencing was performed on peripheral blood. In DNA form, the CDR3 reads TGTGCCAGCTCCGAGACTAGCGGCACAGATACGCAGTATTTT. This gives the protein CASSETSGTDTQYF.